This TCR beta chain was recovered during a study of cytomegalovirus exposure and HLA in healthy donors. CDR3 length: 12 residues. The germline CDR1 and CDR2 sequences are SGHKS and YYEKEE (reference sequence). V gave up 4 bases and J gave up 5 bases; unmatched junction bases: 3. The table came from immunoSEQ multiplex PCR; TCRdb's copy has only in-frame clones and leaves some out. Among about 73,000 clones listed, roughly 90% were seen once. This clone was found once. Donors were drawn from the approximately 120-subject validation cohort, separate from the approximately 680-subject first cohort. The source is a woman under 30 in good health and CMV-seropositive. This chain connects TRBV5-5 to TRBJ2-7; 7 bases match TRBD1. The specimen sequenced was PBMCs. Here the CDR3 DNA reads TGTGCCAGCAGCCCGACAGGGAACGAGCAGTACTTC. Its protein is CASSPTGNEQYF.